The rows below give T cell receptor beta chains drawn from one sample of a study of T-cell reconstitution after alpha-beta-depleted transplantation in children. One entry per CDR3 protein, called by TCRdb with MiXCR from the PCR reads. The sample consists of 200,000 to 250,000 distinct CDR3 sequences, about 8.2% of them appearing once. This specimen consisted of PBMCs, mostly from graft donor cells, obtained 360 days after TCRalphabeta/CD19-depleted stem cell transplant. These receptors all come from a male patient between 2 and 10 years old who had a stem cell transplant for acute myeloid leukemia, so the T cells may come from the graft donor. CDR3s include the opening cysteine and the closing phenylalanine or tryptophan. A D gene is named only where the DNA matches it firmly. Rows may omit the clone size; those that give it use once, few, many or a size class.

few 15 TRBJ2-1 - TRBV7-8 CASSFREGFKNEQFF TGTGCCAGCAGCTTTCGGGAAGGATTTAAAAATGAGCAGTTCTTC
many 14 TRBJ2-5 TRBD2 TRBV29-1 CSVVSGGTQETQYF TGCAGCGTTGTCAGCGGGGGAACCCAAGAGACCCAGTACTTC
- 14 TRBJ1-1 TRBD1 TRBV7-3 CASSSQGMNTEAFF TGTGCCAGCAGCTCACAGGGGATGAACACTGAAGCTTTCTTT
- 14 TRBJ1-4 - TRBV5-1 CASSLTGSREKLFF TGCGCCAGCAGCTTGACGGGGTCTAGGGAAAAACTGTTTTTT
many 13 TRBJ1-6 - TRBV5-1 CASSFVVDSPLHF TGCGCCAGCAGCTTTGTAGTCGATTCACCCCTCCACTTT
many 17 TRBJ1-6 - TRBV15 CATSRDWGSSYNSPLHF TGTGCCACCAGCAGAGATTGGGGGAGCTCCTATAATTCACCCCTCCACTTT
many 13 TRBJ2-2 - TRBV3-2 CASSHRGGGELFF TGTGCCAGCAGCCACAGGGGAGGAGGGGAGCTGTTTTTT
- 13 TRBJ2-7 - TRBV10-3 CAISEDFPYEQYF TGTGCCATCAGTGAGGACTTTCCCTACGAGCAGTACTTC
many 13 TRBJ1-4 - TRBV12-3/TRBV12-4 CASSSFSNEKLFF TGTGCCAGCAGTTCGTTTTCTAATGAAAAACTGTTTTTT
- 17 TRBJ2-5 TRBD2 TRBV12-3/TRBV12-4 CASSLARTSGFQETQYF TGTGCCAGCAGTTTGGCCAGGACTAGCGGGTTTCAAGAGACCCAGTACTTC
- 14 TRBJ1-2 - TRBV12-3/TRBV12-4 CASSRTSLNYGYTF TGTGCCAGCAGTAGGACCTCTCTGAACTATGGCTACACCTTC
- 14 TRBJ1-1 - TRBV5-1 CASSLVADAAEAFF TGCGCCAGCAGCTTGGTGGCCGACGCGGCTGAAGCTTTCTTT
- 15 TRBJ2-1 - TRBV5-6 CASRVTRTAYNEQFF TGTGCCAGCAGGGTTACCCGGACCGCCTACAATGAGCAGTTCTTC
many 14 TRBJ1-1 - TRBV7-2 CASSLETLNTEAFF TGTGCCAGCAGCTTAGAGACACTAAACACTGAAGCTTTCTTT
many 14 TRBJ1-1 - TRBV10-2 CASSESGQITEAFF TGCGCCAGCAGTGAGTCTGGCCAGATCACTGAAGCTTTCTTT
- 14 TRBJ2-7 TRBD2 TRBV20-1 CSAMTSGMIYEQYF TGCAGTGCTATGACTAGCGGGATGATCTACGAGCAGTACTTC
few 15 TRBJ1-2 - TRBV6-5 CASSYSGLLNYGYTF TGTGCCAGCAGTTACTCTGGACTGTTGAACTATGGCTACACCTTC
few 15 TRBJ1-4 - TRBV20-1 CSARDLSSENEKLFF TGCAGTGCTAGAGATTTATCCTCAGAGAATGAAAAACTGTTTTTT
many 12 TRBJ2-1 - TRBV7-2 CASRELYNEQFF TGTGCCAGCAGGGAACTTTACAATGAGCAGTTCTTC
many 14 TRBJ2-2 - TRBV5-1 CASSLDRVTGELFF TGCGCCAGCAGCTTGGACAGGGTCACCGGGGAGCTGTTTTTT
- 15 TRBJ1-4 - TRBV15 CATSTRTATNEKLFF TGTGCCACCAGCACGCGGACGGCAACTAATGAAAAACTGTTTTTT
few 19 TRBJ2-5 - TRBV7-8 CASSSGPLRTPRGQETQYF TGTGCCAGCAGCTCTGGACCGCTGAGGACACCCCGGGGCCAAGAGACCCAGTACTTC
- 11 TRBJ2-3 - TRBV29-1 CSVWVADTQYF TGCAGCGTATGGGTTGCGGATACGCAGTATTTT
- 14 TRBJ2-7 - TRBV11-2 CASSPRGGTYEQYF TGTGCCAGCAGCCCCAGGGGGGGAACCTACGAGCAGTACTTC
- 14 TRBJ2-5 - TRBV7-9 CASSLDPSVKTQYF TGTGCCAGCAGCTTAGACCCGTCGGTAAAGACCCAGTACTTC
many 12 TRBJ1-5 - TRBV29-1 CSVGAGNQPQHF TGCAGCGTTGGGGCCGGCAATCAGCCCCAGCATTTT
few 17 TRBJ2-5 TRBD1 TRBV9 CASSVAHEGTVQETQYF TGTGCCAGCAGCGTAGCTCATGAGGGGACAGTTCAAGAGACCCAGTACTTC
many 20 TRBJ2-2 TRBD1 TRBV12-3/TRBV12-4 CASSRPGQGSLPANTGELFF TGTGCCAGCAGTCGTCCGGGACAGGGTTCATTACCTGCGAACACCGGGGAGCTGTTTTTT
few 14 TRBJ2-3 TRBD2 TRBV12-3/TRBV12-4 CASSLSGGAIPQYF TGTGCCAGCAGTCTTAGCGGGGGGGCCATTCCGCAGTATTTT
- 15 TRBJ2-1 - TRBV5-6 CASSNPSGAYNEQFF TGTGCCAGCAGCAACCCCAGCGGAGCCTACAATGAGCAGTTCTTC
- 16 TRBJ1-5 - TRBV12-3/TRBV12-4 CASSFSGGLSDRPQHF TGTGCCAGCAGTTTTTCGGGGGGACTGAGCGATAGGCCCCAGCATTTT
many 14 TRBJ1-1 - TRBV3-1 CASSQTGANTEAFF TGTGCCAGCAGCCAAACAGGTGCGAACACTGAAGCTTTCTTT
- 16 TRBJ2-1 TRBD2 TRBV7-9 CASSLAGLGAYNEQFF TGTGCCAGCAGCTTAGCTGGACTAGGAGCCTACAATGAGCAGTTCTTC
many 16 TRBJ2-4 - TRBV12-3/TRBV12-4 CASSFPATLAKNIQYF TGTGCCAGCAGTTTTCCCGCAACTCTAGCCAAAAACATTCAGTACTTC
few 15 TRBJ1-4 TRBD1 TRBV28 CASSPGTGSNEKLFF TGTGCCAGCAGTCCCGGGACAGGGTCTAATGAAAAACTGTTTTTT
- 15 TRBJ2-5 - TRBV7-6 CASSPNEGRRETQYF TGTGCCAGCTCTCCTAATGAGGGACGGCGGGAGACCCAGTACTTC
- 14 TRBJ2-3 - TRBV7-8 CASSPGVGTDTQYF TGTGCCAGCAGCCCGGGGGTGGGCACAGATACGCAGTATTTT